The entry that follows covers one T cell receptor beta chain sequence. The antigen remains undetermined. The sample comes from a study of radiation and T cells in renal cell carcinoma. Findings and caveats of the study: From baseline, blood top tumor clonotypes peaked at 2 weeks post-radiation.

Data came from immunoSEQ multiplex PCR; TCRdb stores just in-frame clones and leaves some out. Of about 130,000 clones in the sample, about 88% are singletons; the top ten hold around 13%. Germline-derived CDR1 and CDR2 are MNHNS and SASEGT. This CDR3 is 16 amino acids long. J lost 7 bases, V lost 2 bases, and 8 bases had no gene match. Time point noted: baseline pretreatment blood. Described treatment: 15 Gy SBRT to primary tumor, nephrectomy 4 weeks later. After SBRT, blood was collected at 2 and 4 weeks, plus baseline. The patient's renal cell carcinoma had clear cell pathology. Sequencing was performed on blood, taken from a patient whose treatment included radiotherapy and nephrectomy. The V gene is TRBV6-1, the J gene TRBJ1-2; 12 nucleotides line up with TRBD1. The clonotype comes from a woman aged 45-65 years with renal cell carcinoma. For the CDR3, the DNA is TGTGCCAGCAGTGAACCCGGGGGACAGGGGGCGGGTGGCTACACCTTC. It specifies CASSEPGGQGAGGYTF.